These T cell receptor beta chains were read from a single sample in a study of tumor-infiltrating lymphocytes in primary liver carcinoma. TCRdb used MiXCR to reprocess the multiplex PCR reads, holding one entry per CDR3 protein. Among 55,000 to 65,000 distinct CDR3 sequences listed, less than 85% were seen once. The sequencing input was liver tumor tissue from sampling region 2. The source of these receptors is a man in his forties or fifties with primary liver carcinoma and hepatitis B virus infection. CDR3s include the opening cysteine and the closing phenylalanine or tryptophan. Fields, in order: V gene, D gene, J gene, CDR3 length, CDR3 protein. A D gene is named only where the DNA matches it firmly.

V gene: TRBV6-6; D gene: TRBD1; J gene: TRBJ2-5; CDR3 length: 14; CDR3 protein: CACRETGGKETLYF
V gene: TRBV11-3; D gene: NA; J gene: TRBJ2-3; CDR3 length: 15; CDR3 protein: CASNLESERTDTQYF
V gene: TRBV29-1; D gene: NA; J gene: TRBJ2-7; CDR3 length: 17; CDR3 protein: CSVLGGLGVRSSYEQHF
V gene: TRBV29-1; D gene: NA; J gene: NA; CDR3 length: 15; CDR3 protein: CSVEGLVGAPNKQYF
V gene: TRBV29-1; D gene: TRBD1; J gene: TRBJ1-1; CDR3 length: 15; CDR3 protein: CSVAGGWGMNSEAFF
V gene: TRBV6-5; D gene: NA; J gene: TRBJ1-2; CDR3 length: 13; CDR3 protein: CAGTPHSNYGYIF
V gene: TRBV2; D gene: NA; J gene: TRBJ2-1; CDR3 length: 11; CDR3 protein: CALPAGNEQFF
V gene: TRBV6-2/TRBV6-3; D gene: NA; J gene: TRBJ2-7; CDR3 length: 15; CDR3 protein: CTADAASGPLGEQYF
V gene: TRBV10-2; D gene: NA; J gene: TRBJ2-3; CDR3 length: 12; CDR3 protein: CASSVDSDTHYF
V gene: TRBV6-2/TRBV6-3; D gene: NA; J gene: TRBJ2-7; CDR3 length: 15; CDR3 protein: CTSCRPGIPVYEQYF
V gene: TRBV11-2; D gene: TRBD2; J gene: TRBJ2-1; CDR3 length: 15; CDR3 protein: CASSPGTSNYNERFF
V gene: TRBV14; D gene: NA; J gene: TRBJ2-3; CDR3 length: 13; CDR3 protein: CAGSLSSSDTQYF
V gene: TRBV30; D gene: NA; J gene: TRBJ1-6; CDR3 length: 15; CDR3 protein: CPWSLTGIGNSPLHF
V gene: TRBV6-5; D gene: TRBD2; J gene: TRBJ2-1; CDR3 length: 11; CDR3 protein: CAIRRGTTEFF
V gene: TRBV11-2; D gene: TRBD2; J gene: TRBJ2-1; CDR3 length: 16; CDR3 protein: CASSLELLAVMNEQFF
V gene: TRBV4-2; D gene: NA; J gene: TRBJ2-2; CDR3 length: 14; CDR3 protein: CSSSQTLTAGELFF
V gene: TRBV4-1; D gene: TRBD2; J gene: TRBJ2-3; CDR3 length: 18; CDR3 protein: CASNRTIALAGVTDTQYF
V gene: TRBV6-5; D gene: NA; J gene: TRBJ2-2; CDR3 length: 14; CDR3 protein: CVSSHSSIAGELFF
V gene: TRBV10-3; D gene: NA; J gene: TRBJ1-3; CDR3 length: 19; CDR3 protein: CAISESRVPFRGEGNTIYF
V gene: TRBV6-2/TRBV6-3; D gene: TRBD2; J gene: TRBJ2-1; CDR3 length: 13; CDR3 protein: CASRTSGRSEQFF
V gene: TRBV14; D gene: NA; J gene: TRBJ2-1; CDR3 length: 16; CDR3 protein: CASSAVARWINNEQFF
V gene: TRBV5-4; D gene: NA; J gene: TRBJ2-4; CDR3 length: 13; CDR3 protein: CASSSGQRDIQYF
V gene: TRBV4-2; D gene: TRBD2; J gene: TRBJ2-3; CDR3 length: 20; CDR3 protein: CASSHLQGTSGSERTDTQYF
V gene: TRBV11-3; D gene: TRBD2; J gene: TRBJ2-1; CDR3 length: 15; CDR3 protein: CASSAGTREFDEQLF
V gene: TRBV11-2; D gene: NA; J gene: TRBJ2-2; CDR3 length: 9; CDR3 protein: CASVWGAIF
V gene: TRBV6-5; D gene: NA; J gene: TRBJ2-1; CDR3 length: 11; CDR3 protein: CASSYVDEQFF
V gene: TRBV6-6; D gene: TRBD1; J gene: TRBJ1-5; CDR3 length: 14; CDR3 protein: CVSTRGQGNQPQHF
V gene: TRBV29-1; D gene: NA; J gene: TRBJ1-1; CDR3 length: 15; CDR3 protein: CSVQESGHPNTEAFF
V gene: TRBV6-5; D gene: TRBD1; J gene: TRBJ2-3; CDR3 length: 17; CDR3 protein: CASSVTGVPFSTDTQYF
V gene: TRBV5-4; D gene: NA; J gene: TRBJ2-3; CDR3 length: 15; CDR3 protein: CASRVVGLRGDTQYF
V gene: TRBV5-6; D gene: NA; J gene: TRBJ2-3; CDR3 length: 15; CDR3 protein: CASGFVLTSTDTQYF
V gene: TRBV11-2; D gene: TRBD2; J gene: TRBJ2-5; CDR3 length: 16; CDR3 protein: CARGQTPGGGKGIQYF
V gene: TRBV29-1; D gene: NA; J gene: TRBJ2-7; CDR3 length: 14; CDR3 protein: CSAHRGDGTREQYF
V gene: TRBV6-6; D gene: TRBD2; J gene: TRBJ2-1; CDR3 length: 17; CDR3 protein: CASSYLRGTSSKPEQFF
V gene: TRBV28; D gene: NA; J gene: TRBJ2-7; CDR3 length: 14; CDR3 protein: CATTPGVFRYEQYF
V gene: TRBV12-3/TRBV12-4; D gene: NA; J gene: TRBJ2-7; CDR3 length: 14; CDR3 protein: CASSLVQGGGEQYF
V gene: TRBV6-2/TRBV6-3; D gene: NA; J gene: TRBJ2-6; CDR3 length: 13; CDR3 protein: CATRSFGANVPTF
V gene: TRBV29-1; D gene: NA; J gene: TRBJ2-5; CDR3 length: 12; CDR3 protein: CSVVGSVESQYF
V gene: TRBV5-1; D gene: TRBD1; J gene: TRBJ2-7; CDR3 length: 15; CDR3 protein: CASGRGQVVAYEQYF
V gene: TRBV4-2; D gene: TRBD2; J gene: TRBJ2-3; CDR3 length: 20; CDR3 protein: CASSQEETSGSSDNTDTQYF
V gene: TRBV7-2; D gene: NA; J gene: TRBJ2-5; CDR3 length: 11; CDR3 protein: CVSSLFQTQYF
V gene: TRBV5-1; D gene: TRBD2; J gene: NA; CDR3 length: 17; CDR3 protein: CASSLAGIRDYAYEQFF
V gene: TRBV4-1; D gene: TRBD2; J gene: TRBJ2-7; CDR3 length: 15; CDR3 protein: CANRPGTSGAYEQYF
V gene: TRBV5-1; D gene: NA; J gene: TRBJ1-2; CDR3 length: 15; CDR3 protein: CASSQDGGTMVGYTF